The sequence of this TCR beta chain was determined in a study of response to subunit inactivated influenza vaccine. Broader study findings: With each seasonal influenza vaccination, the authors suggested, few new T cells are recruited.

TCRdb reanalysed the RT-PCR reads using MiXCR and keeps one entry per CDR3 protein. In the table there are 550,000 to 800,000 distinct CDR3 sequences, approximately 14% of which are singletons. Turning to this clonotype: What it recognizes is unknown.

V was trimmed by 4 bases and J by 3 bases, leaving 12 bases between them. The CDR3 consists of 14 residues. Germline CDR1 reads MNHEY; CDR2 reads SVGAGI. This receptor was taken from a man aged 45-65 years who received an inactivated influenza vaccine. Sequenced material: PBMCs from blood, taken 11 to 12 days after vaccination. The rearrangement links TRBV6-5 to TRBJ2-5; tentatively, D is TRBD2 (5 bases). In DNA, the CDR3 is TGTGCCAGCAGTTCTCTTGCCGGGAAAGAGACCCAGTACTTC. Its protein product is CASSSLAGKETQYF.